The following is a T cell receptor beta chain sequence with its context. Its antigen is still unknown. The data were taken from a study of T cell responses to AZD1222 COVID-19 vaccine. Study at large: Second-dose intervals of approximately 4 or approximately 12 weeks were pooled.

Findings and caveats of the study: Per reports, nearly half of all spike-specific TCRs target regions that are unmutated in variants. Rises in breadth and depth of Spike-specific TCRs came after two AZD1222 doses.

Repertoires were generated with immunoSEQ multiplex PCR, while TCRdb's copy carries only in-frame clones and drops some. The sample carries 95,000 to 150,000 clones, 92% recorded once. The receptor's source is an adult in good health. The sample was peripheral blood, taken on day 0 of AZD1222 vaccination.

Written as DNA, the CDR3 is TGTGCCAGCAGCTTAGATGGAGGGGGTTGTAATCAGCCCCAGCATTTT. Protein sequence: CASSLDGGGCNQPQHF. The rearrangement uses TRBV11-3 and TRBJ1-5; D perhaps matches TRBD1 (6 bases). The CDR3 is 16 residues long. V gave up 0 bases and J gave up 4 bases, with 13 bases separating them. CDR1 is SGHNT, CDR2 YENEEA, per germline.